This TCR beta chain was found in a study of T cell responses to AZD1222 COVID-19 vaccine. General observations from the study: Sampling that yielded the repertoires occurred only after the peak T cell response. Clonal diversity was possibly underestimated, and the donors were mostly white British, with more females.

To note about this clone: Antigen specificity is unknown.

Sequenced by immunoSEQ multiplex PCR; TCRdb stores in-frame clones only, minus some. Of 95,000 to 150,000 clones listed, roughly nine tenths are singletons. The CDR3 has 13 amino acids. V lost 4 bases and J 4 bases, leaving 10 bases between the germline ends. CDR1 and CDR2 from the germline V gene are SNHLY and FYNNEI. This chain links TRBV2 with TRBJ1-1; no clear D gene. The source of this sequence is an adult in good health. The sequencing used peripheral blood, collected on day 0 of AZD1222 vaccination. The CDR3, as DNA: TGTGCCAGCAGTGTAGGAGGATCCACTGAAGCTTTCTTT. It is translated as CASSVGGSTEAFF.